Each of the 14 T cell receptor beta chains below was sequenced from the same sample in a study of shared T cell receptors in the human thymus. Measured with immunoSEQ multiplex PCR; TCRdb has only the in-frame clones, and not every one. This sample carries under 700,000 clones, 70% to 80% of them seen once, and the ten largest clones take more than 0.01%. The data were also submitted as part of a second study, on human thymus T cells.

The source material was thymocytes. Source of these receptors: a boy less than two years old with a congenital heart defect.

V usage is TRBV6-5 and J usage is TRBJ2-3, with TRBD2 identical over 8 bases. Germline-derived CDR1 and CDR2 are MNHEY and SVGAGI. The CDR3 is 14 residues long. V shed 4 bases and J 6 bases; nucleotides not matched to a gene: 6. The CDR3 DNA reads TGTGCCAGCAGTTCGAGCGGGAGCGGGGATACGCAGTATTTT. Translation gives CASSSSGSGDTQYF.

The rearrangement uses TRBV7-9 and TRBJ2-7, with D perhaps TRBD2 (6 bases). The CDR3 consists of 16 residues. Trimming pared 0 bases from V and 4 bases from J, leaving 16 bases between. Germline V gene data show CDR1 as SEHNR and CDR2 as FQNEAQ (reference sequence). This chain's CDR3 is CASSLAHGGSGYEQYF. In DNA form, the CDR3 reads TGTGCCAGCAGCTTAGCCCATGGGGGGAGTGGGTACGAGCAGTACTTC.

This sequence joins TRBV5-1 and TRBJ1-6, with D possibly matching TRBD1 (6 bases). The V and J ends lost 4 bases and 3 bases respectively, with 14 bases between them. Germline lookup yields CDR1 SGHRS and CDR2 YFSETQ. The CDR3 loop spans 16 amino acids. The CDR3 bases are TGCGCCAGCAGCACGACTAACAGGGTCTATAATTCACCCCTCCACTTT. Its translation is CASSTTNRVYNSPLHF. Complete variable domain (other parts from reference TRBV5-1 and TRBJ1-6): KAGVTQTPRYLIKTRGQQVTLSCSPISGHRSVSWYQQTPGQGLQFLFEYFSETQRNKGNFPGRFSGRQFSNSRSEMNVSTLELGDSALYLCASSTTNRVYNSPLHFGNGTRLTVT.

The rearrangement uses TRBV6-1 and TRBJ1-2, with TRBD1 identical over 9 bases. The ends lost 5 bases at V and 8 bases at J; junction bases unmatched: 9. CDR3 length: 14 amino acids. Germline lookup yields CDR1 MNHNS and CDR2 SASEGT. Here the CDR3 DNA reads TGTGCCAGCAGTCCTGGACAGGGGCCGGGGGGCTACACCTTC. Protein product: CASSPGQGPGGYTF.

The rearrangement joins TRBV12-5 to TRBJ1-1; D is unresolved. Trimming took off 7 bases at V and 1 base at J, with 16 bases between the two ends. The germline gives CDR1 LGHNT, CDR2 FRNRAP. The CDR3 loop spans 15 amino acids. CDR3 loop: CASDVSPGGNTEAFF. CDR3 bases: TGTGCTAGTGACGTGAGTCCGGGTGGGAACACTGAAGCTTTCTTT.

V is TRBV10-3 and J is TRBJ1-1; possible D gene TRBD1, 5 bases. Germline CDR1 ENHRY, CDR2 SYGVKD. V dropped 7 bases and J dropped 0 bases, with 9 bases sitting between them. The CDR3 length is 13 residues. The CDR3 spells CAITDSLNTEAFF. Written as DNA, the CDR3 is TGTGCCATCACCGACAGCCTGAACACTGAAGCTTTCTTT.

The J gene is TRBJ2-2, the V gene TRBV28; TRBD1 matches 8 bases. The CDR3 runs to 18 residues. In germline, CDR1 is MDHEN, CDR2 SYDVKM. V shed 0 bases, J shed 6 bases, and the junction held 12 bases outside the gene matches. The chain's CDR3 is CASSLCPRTGWCPGELFF. The CDR3, as DNA: TGTGCCAGCAGTTTATGCCCCAGGACAGGGTGGTGCCCCGGGGAGCTGTTTTTT.

The chain has TRBV7-9 and TRBJ1-5; 9 bases line up with TRBD1. The germline V gene encodes CDR1 SEHNR and CDR2 FQNEAQ (reference sequence). This CDR3 contains 15 residues. With V trimmed by 2 bases and J by 5 bases, 4 bases remained unmatched. The CDR3 here is CASSLYRGLDQPQHF. CDR3 nucleotide sequence: TGTGCCAGCAGCTTATACAGGGGGCTTGATCAGCCCCAGCATTTT.

This chain uses TRBV18 with TRBJ1-4, with 10 bases identical to TRBD1. The V and J ends lost 0 bases and 3 bases, in that order; junction bases with no gene match: 4. The CDR3 length is 17 residues. Germline V gene lookup returns CDR1 KGHSH and CDR2 LQKENI. CDR3 bases: TGTGCCAGCTCACCACCGCGACAGGGGGCGGCTAATGAAAAACTGTTTTTT. Its translation: CASSPPRQGAANEKLFF.

CDR3 residues: CASSRSRGREGNQPQHF. For the CDR3, the DNA is TGTGCCAGCAGCCGCTCCAGGGGGCGCGAGGGCAATCAGCCCCAGCATTTT. The chain uses TRBV27 and TRBJ1-5; 8 nucleotides agree with TRBD1. CDR3 length: 17 residues. The V gene's germline CDR1 is MNHEY and CDR2 SMNVEV (reference sequence). The V and J ends lost 6 bases and 2 bases, in that order; junction bases with no gene match: 12.

V is TRBV7-2 and J is TRBJ1-1; 8 bases are a match to TRBD1. V lost 4 bases and J lost 8; bases outside the gene matches: 3. CDR3 size: 12 residues. CDR1 and CDR2 from the germline V gene are SGHTA and FQGNSA. The CDR3 DNA follows: TGTGCCAGCAGCTACCGGGACAGGGAAGCTTTCTTT. It encodes CASSYRDREAFF.

The J gene is TRBJ2-1, the V gene TRBV27; the D is unclear. Germline V gives CDR1 MNHEY, CDR2 SMNVEV (reference sequence). Trimming removed 0 bases from V and 8 bases from J, with 17 bases in between. This CDR3 has 16 residues. CDR3 residues: CASSLSHSRPSDEQFF. CDR3 nucleotides: TGTGCCAGCAGTTTATCTCACTCGAGGCCGAGCGATGAGCAGTTCTTC.

The V and J genes are TRBV11-2 and TRBJ2-7; D ambiguous. Germline V lookup: CDR1 SGHAT, CDR2 FQNNGV. This CDR3 region has 13 residues. The V and J ends lost 2 bases and 5 bases respectively, with 10 bases between them. CDR3 in DNA: TGTGCCAGCAGCTTACCCAGGAAGGACGAGCAGTACTTC. This encodes CASSLPRKDEQYF.

This chain connects TRBV4-1 to TRBJ2-1; 9 nucleotides line up with TRBD1. The V and J ends lost 6 bases and 5 bases, in that order; junction bases with no gene match: 8. The CDR3 loop spans 15 amino acids. CDR1 is MGHRA and CDR2 is YSYEKL in the germline V gene. This CDR3 reads CASSFGQGRNNEQFF. The CDR3 DNA follows: TGCGCCAGCAGTTTTGGACAGGGGAGAAACAATGAGCAGTTCTTC.